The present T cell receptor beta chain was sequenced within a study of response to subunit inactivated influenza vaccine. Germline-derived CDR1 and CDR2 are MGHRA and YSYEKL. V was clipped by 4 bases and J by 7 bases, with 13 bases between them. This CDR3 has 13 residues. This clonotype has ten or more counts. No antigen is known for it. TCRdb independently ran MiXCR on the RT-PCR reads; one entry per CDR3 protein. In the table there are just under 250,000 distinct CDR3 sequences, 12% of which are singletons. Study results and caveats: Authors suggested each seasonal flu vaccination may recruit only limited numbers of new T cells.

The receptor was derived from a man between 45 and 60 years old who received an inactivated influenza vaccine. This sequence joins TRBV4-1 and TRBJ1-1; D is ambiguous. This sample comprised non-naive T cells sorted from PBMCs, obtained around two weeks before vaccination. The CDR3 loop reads CASSLGRRGEAFF. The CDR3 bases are TGCGCCAGCAGCCTAGGCCGGCGAGGTGAAGCTTTCTTT.